This T cell receptor beta chain came from a study of OX40 agonist ivuxolimab in advanced cancers. As for the study in general: Males comprised 70% to 85% of the group, whose mean age was about 61 years (range roughly 23 to 90). Antecedent anti-PD-1, anti-PD-L1 or anti-CTLA-4 therapy was permissible, with 40% having received some.

On this clone: Its specificity is not known.

Findings and limits, study-wide: The study observed clonal expansion of CD4+ and CD8+ blood T cells by week 6 at 0.1 to 3.0 mg/kg.

Clones were read by immunoSEQ multiplex PCR, and TCRdb kept only the in-frame ones, dropping some. The table records 75,000 to 80,000 clones, approximately 87% of them present only once. The CDR3 sequence is 16 residues long. Germline V lookup: CDR1 SGHTA, CDR2 FQGNSA. V lost 6 bases and J 2 bases, leaving 19 bases between the germline ends. Anyone with autoimmune disease history or systemic immunosuppression was excluded. The source of this sequence is an adult with an advanced solid tumor such as melanoma, head and neck, liver or kidney cancer. The chain is built from TRBV7-2 and TRBJ1-2; D gene uncertain. The specimen was CD4+ or CD8+ T cells sorted from blood, collected in a trial of the OX40 agonist ivuxolimab. Here the CDR3 reads CASRPVREALNYGYTF. CDR3 DNA sequence: TGTGCCAGCAGGCCAGTCCGTGAGGCCCTAAACTATGGCTACACCTTC.